The clone carrying this TCR beta chain has ten or more counts. MiXCR, run by TCRdb on the RT-PCR reads, gives a single entry per CDR3 protein. This sample has approximately 720,000 distinct CDR3 sequences, with approximately 15% found just once. The germline V gene encodes CDR1 MNHNS and CDR2 SASEGT. The CDR3 totals 15 residues. Trimming shortened V by 0 bases and J by 2 bases, and 11 bases separated the two germline ends. The gene calls are TRBV6-1 and TRBJ2-7; TRBD1 might be the D (5 bases). The receptor comes from a female donor in good health, serving as a healthy control. Sample: memory CD4+ T cells from blood. CDR3 sequence (DNA): TGTGCCAGCAGTGAAGCTTCGACAGTCACCTACGAGCAGTACTTC. Protein product: CASSEASTVTYEQYF.